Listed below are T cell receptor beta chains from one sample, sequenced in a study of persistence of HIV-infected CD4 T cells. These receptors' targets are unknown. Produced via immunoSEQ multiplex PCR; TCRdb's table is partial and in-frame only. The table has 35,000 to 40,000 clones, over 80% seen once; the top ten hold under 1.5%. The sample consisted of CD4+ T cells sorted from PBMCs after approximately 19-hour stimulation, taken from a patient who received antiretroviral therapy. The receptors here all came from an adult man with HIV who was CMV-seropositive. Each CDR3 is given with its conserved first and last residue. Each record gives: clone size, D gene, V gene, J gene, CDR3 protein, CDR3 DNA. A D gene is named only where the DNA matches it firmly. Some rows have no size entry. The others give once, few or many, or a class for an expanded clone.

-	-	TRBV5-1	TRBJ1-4	CASSLGQKNEKLFF	TGCGCCAGCAGCTTGGGACAGAAGAATGAAAAACTGTTTTTT
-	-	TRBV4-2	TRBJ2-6	CASSLDPLSSGANVLTF	TGTGCCAGCAGCCTCGATCCCCTTAGCTCTGGGGCCAACGTCCTGACTTTC
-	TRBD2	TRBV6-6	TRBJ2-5	CASSYPASGSGETQYF	TGTGCCAGCAGTTACCCGGCTAGCGGGAGCGGTGAGACCCAGTACTTC
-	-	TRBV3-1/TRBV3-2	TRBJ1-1	CASRAMNTEAFF	TGTGCCAGCAGGGCCATGAACACTGAAGCTTTCTTT
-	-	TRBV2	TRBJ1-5	CASTGGHRSYSNQPQHF	TGTGCCAGCACCGGGGGACATCGAAGCTATAGCAATCAGCCCCAGCATTTT
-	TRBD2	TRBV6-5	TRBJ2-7	CASSFSGRVTYEQYF	TGTGCCAGCAGTTTTAGCGGGAGGGTCACCTACGAGCAGTACTTC
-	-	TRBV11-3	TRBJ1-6	CASSLAPGRPLHF	TGTGCCAGCAGCTTGGCCCCGGGACGACCCCTCCACTTT
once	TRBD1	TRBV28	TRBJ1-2	CASSTEQGKDTF	TGTGCCAGCAGCACCGAACAGGGGAAGGACACCTTC
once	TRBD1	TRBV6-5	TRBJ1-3	CASSYSGQEGNTIYF	TGTGCCAGCAGTTACTCGGGACAGGAGGGAAACACCATATATTTT
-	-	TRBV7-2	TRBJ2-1	CASSLEVQRHNEQFF	TGTGCCAGCAGCTTAGAGGTCCAACGCCACAATGAGCAGTTCTTC
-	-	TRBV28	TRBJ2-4	CASSLVDAAKNIQYF	TGTGCCAGCAGTTTAGTGGACGCGGCCAAAAACATTCAGTACTTC
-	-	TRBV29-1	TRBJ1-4	CSVAINEKLFF	TGCAGCGTTGCCATTAATGAAAAACTGTTTTTT
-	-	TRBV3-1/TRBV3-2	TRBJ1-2	CASSQELSNYGYTF	TGTGCCAGCAGCCAAGAGCTCAGTAACTATGGCTACACCTTC
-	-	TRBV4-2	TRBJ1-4	CASSVGDGNEKLFF	TGTGCCAGCAGCGTAGGGGATGGTAATGAAAAACTGTTTTTT
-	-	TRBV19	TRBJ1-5	CATSPEISNQPQHF	TGTGCCACCAGCCCCGAAATTAGCAATCAGCCCCAGCATTTT
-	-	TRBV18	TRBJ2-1	CASSPRDSGSYNEQFF	TGTGCCAGCTCACCCCGGGACTCCGGCTCCTACAATGAGCAGTTCTTC
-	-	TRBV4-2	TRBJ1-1	CASSQDNGIQRIEAFF	TGTGCCAGCAGCCAAGACAACGGGATTCAGCGGATTGAAGCTTTCTTT
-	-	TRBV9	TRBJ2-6	CASSAGTSSGANVLTF	TGTGCCAGCAGCGCAGGGACTTCCTCTGGGGCCAACGTCCTGACTTTC
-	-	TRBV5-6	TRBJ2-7	CASSRRGGYEQYF	TGTGCCAGCAGCAGGCGAGGGGGTTACGAGCAGTACTTC
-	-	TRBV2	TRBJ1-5	CASSLTGLAQPQHF	TGTGCCAGCAGTCTAACAGGGCTGGCACAGCCCCAGCATTTT
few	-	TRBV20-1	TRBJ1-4	CSAREGEKLFF	TGCAGTGCTAGAGAAGGCGAAAAACTGTTTTTT
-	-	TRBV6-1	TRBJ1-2	CASSEEVSLDYGYTF	TGTGCCAGCAGTGAAGAAGTCTCATTGGACTATGGCTACACCTTC
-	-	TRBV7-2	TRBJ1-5	CASSLGFMGNQPQHF	TGTGCCAGCAGCTTGGGCTTCATGGGCAATCAGCCCCAGCATTTT
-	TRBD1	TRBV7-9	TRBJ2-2	CASSIGQGVTGELFF	TGTGCCAGCAGCATAGGACAGGGTGTCACCGGGGAGCTGTTTTTT
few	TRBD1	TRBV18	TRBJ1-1	CASSPPAGGYTEAFF	TGTGCCAGCTCACCACCGGCAGGGGGGTACACTGAAGCTTTCTTT
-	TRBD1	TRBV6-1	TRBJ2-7	CASSEVRGLRREQYF	TGTGCCAGCAGTGAAGTTAGGGGGCTCCGACGGGAGCAGTACTTC
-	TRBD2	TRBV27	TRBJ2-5	CASSWGGYQETQYF	TGTGCCAGCAGCTGGGGGGGATACCAAGAGACCCAGTACTTC
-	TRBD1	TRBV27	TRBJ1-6	CASQANRGLFSPLHF	TGTGCCAGCCAGGCAAACAGGGGGTTGTTTTCACCCCTCCACTTT